This T cell receptor beta chain was recorded in a study of STAT3 mutations in large granular lymphocyte leukemia. The protocol was immunoSEQ multiplex PCR, while the TCRdb copy is restricted to in-frame clones and leaves out a portion. Found here are fewer than 7,500 clones, 88% of them singletons; the top ten hold approximately 19%. A remark on this clone: Its antigen is currently unknown.

General study results and limits: Every T-cell large granular lymphocyte leukemia patient had at least one immunodominant TCR beta clonotype.

CDR3 size: 15 residues. The germline gives CDR1 SGHKS, CDR2 YYEKEE (reference sequence). The trim removed 3 bases at V and 0 bases at J, leaving 3 bases unmatched. Sequencing used PBMCs. This chain links TRBV5-5 with TRBJ2-3; 8 bases match TRBD2. The origin of this receptor is a human donor with T large granular lymphocyte leukemia. Some clones in this sample may be carry-over from other donors' samples. The CDR3 DNA is TGTGCCAGCAGCTCGGGGGGGGCTAGCACAGATACGCAGTATTTT. Protein: CASSSGGASTDTQYF.